What follows are 3 T cell receptor beta chains derived from one specimen sequenced in a study of cytomegalovirus exposure and HLA in healthy donors. Primers included in the PCR were 60 Vbeta and 13 Jbeta primers. Libraries were prepared by immunoSEQ multiplex PCR; TCRdb keeps only in-frame clonotypes and omits some of them. The sample carries tens of thousands of clones, about three quarters recorded once. Sequencing input: PBMCs. Receptors originate from a middle-aged woman in good health and CMV-seropositive.

The chain combines TRBV29-1 with TRBJ2-1; perhaps TRBD2 as D (6 bases). V lost 7 bases to trimming and J lost 8 bases, with 18 bases between them. The CDR3 covers 13 residues. Germline values: CDR1 SQVTM, CDR2 ANQGSEA. Here the CDR3 reads CSAGPLALDEQFF. CDR3 DNA: TGCAGCGCCGGACCCCTAGCGTTGGATGAGCAGTTCTTC.

The chain recombines TRBV20-1 with TRBJ2-7; D gene ambiguous. Germline V CDR1 and CDR2: DFQATT, SNEGSKA (reference sequence). This CDR3 comprises 10 residues. V dropped 7 bases and J dropped 6 bases, with 10 bases sitting between them. CDR3 coding DNA: TGCAGTGTTCAGGTCGGCGAGCAGTACTTC. Its translation is CSVQVGEQYF.

This chain links TRBV11-2 with TRBJ2-3; 7 bases map to TRBD1. J was trimmed by 5 bases and V by 5 bases; bases with no gene match: 4. The length of the CDR3 is 13 residues. Germline assignment: CDR1 SGHAT and CDR2 FQNNGV. CDR3 region: CASSTGTVDTQYF. For the CDR3, the DNA is TGTGCCAGCAGCACCGGGACAGTAGATACGCAGTATTTT.